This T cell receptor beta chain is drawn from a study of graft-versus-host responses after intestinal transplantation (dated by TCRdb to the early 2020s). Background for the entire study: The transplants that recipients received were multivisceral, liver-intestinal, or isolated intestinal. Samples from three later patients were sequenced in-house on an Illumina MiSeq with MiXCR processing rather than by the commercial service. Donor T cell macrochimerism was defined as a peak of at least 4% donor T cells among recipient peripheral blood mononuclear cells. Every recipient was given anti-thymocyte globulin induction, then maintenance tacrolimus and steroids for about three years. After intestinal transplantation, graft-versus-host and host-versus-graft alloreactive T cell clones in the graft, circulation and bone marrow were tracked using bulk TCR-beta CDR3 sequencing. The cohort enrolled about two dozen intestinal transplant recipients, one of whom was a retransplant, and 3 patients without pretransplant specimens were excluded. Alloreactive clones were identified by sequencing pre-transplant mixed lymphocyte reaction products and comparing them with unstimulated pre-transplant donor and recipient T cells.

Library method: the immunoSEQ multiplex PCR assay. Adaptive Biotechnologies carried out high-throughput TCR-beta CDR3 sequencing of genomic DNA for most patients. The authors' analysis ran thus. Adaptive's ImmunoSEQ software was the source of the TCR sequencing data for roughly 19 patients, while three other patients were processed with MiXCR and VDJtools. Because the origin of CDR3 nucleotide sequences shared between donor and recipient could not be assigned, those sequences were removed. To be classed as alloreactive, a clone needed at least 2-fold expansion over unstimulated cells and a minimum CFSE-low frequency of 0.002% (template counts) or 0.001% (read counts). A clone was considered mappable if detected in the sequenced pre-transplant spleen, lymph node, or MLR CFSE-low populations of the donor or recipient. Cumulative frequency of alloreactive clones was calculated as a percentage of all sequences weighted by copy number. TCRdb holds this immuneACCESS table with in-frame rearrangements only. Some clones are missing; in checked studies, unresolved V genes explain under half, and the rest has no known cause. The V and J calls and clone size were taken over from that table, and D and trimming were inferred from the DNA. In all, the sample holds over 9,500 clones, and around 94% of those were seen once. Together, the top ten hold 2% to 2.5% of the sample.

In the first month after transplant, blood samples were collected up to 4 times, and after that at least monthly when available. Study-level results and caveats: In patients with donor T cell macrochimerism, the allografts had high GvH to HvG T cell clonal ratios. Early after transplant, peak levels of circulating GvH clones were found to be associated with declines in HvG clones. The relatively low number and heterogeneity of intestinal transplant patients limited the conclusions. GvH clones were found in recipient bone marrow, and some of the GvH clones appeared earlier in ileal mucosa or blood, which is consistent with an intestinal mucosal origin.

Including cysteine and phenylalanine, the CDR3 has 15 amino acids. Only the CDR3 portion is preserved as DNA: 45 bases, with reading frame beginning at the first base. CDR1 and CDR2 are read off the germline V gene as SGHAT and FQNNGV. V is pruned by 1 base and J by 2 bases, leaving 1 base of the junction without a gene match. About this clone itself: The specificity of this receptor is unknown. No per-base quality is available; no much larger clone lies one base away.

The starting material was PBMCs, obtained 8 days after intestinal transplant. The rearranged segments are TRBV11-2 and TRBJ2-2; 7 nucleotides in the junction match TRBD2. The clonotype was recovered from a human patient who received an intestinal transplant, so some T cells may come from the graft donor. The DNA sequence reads TGTGCCAGCAGCTTAGCGGGACTAAACACCGGGGAGCTGTTTTTT. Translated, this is CASSLAGLNTGELFF. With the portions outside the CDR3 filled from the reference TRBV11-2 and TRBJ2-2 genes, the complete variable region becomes EAGVAQSPRYKIIEKRQSVAFWCNPISGHATLYWYQQILGQGPKLLIQFQNNGVVDDSQLPKDRFSAERLKGVDSTLKIQPAKLEDSAVYLCASSLAGLNTGELFFGEGSRLTVL.